This T cell receptor beta chain was sequenced for a study of OX40 agonist ivuxolimab in advanced cancers. Study-wide background: In this cohort, patients received ivuxolimab, an agonistic anti-OX40 (CD134) antibody. More than 35% of patients had received prior checkpoint inhibitor therapy. Patients were infused with ivuxolimab every 2 weeks at 0.01 to 10 mg/kg.

This CDR3 is built from 12 residues. Germline V gene data show CDR1 as SGHAT and CDR2 as FQNNGV. Between the trimmed V and J ends, which lost 3 bases and 3 bases, there was a span of 5 bases. Some clones are missing from TCRdb's copy, which holds only in-frame ones; the method was immunoSEQ multiplex PCR. The table records tens of thousands of clones, more than 80% of them present only once. Comment on this clone: Additional DNA sequences in this sample encode the identical CDR3.

The timepoints at which blood was sampled were baseline, cycle 4 day 1, and cycle 7 day 1. The sample here was CD4+ or CD8+ T cells sorted from blood, taken in a trial of the OX40 agonist ivuxolimab. V and J are TRBV11-2 and TRBJ2-5; D not resolved. The sequence was collected from an adult with an advanced solid tumor such as melanoma, head and neck, liver or kidney cancer. The CDR3 DNA reads as TGTGCCAGCAGCTTGGCAGAAGAGACCCAGTACTTC. Translation: CASSLAEETQYF. Full variable domain (rest looked up from reference TRBV11-2 and TRBJ2-5): EAGVAQSPRYKIIEKRQSVAFWCNPISGHATLYWYQQILGQGPKLLIQFQNNGVVDDSQLPKDRFSAERLKGVDSTLKIQPAKLEDSAVYLCASSLAEETQYFGPGTRLLVL.